The text below deals with one T cell receptor beta chain. Only in-frame clones appear in the TCRdb table, and some are missing; sequencing was by immunoSEQ multiplex PCR. The sample contains about 69,000 clones, approximately 92% of which appear only once. This sample is part of a study of T cell changes during pregnancy in multiple sclerosis. CDR3 size: 13 residues. CDR1 ENHRY and CDR2 SYGVKD come from the germline V gene. The V segment lost 8 bases and the J segment 8 bases; nucleotides outside the gene matches: 8. The V call is TRBV10-3, the J call TRBJ2-4, with TRBD1 identical over 8 bases. This clonotype was sampled from a female donor in good health, enrolled as a control in a pregnancy study. Sequenced here: peripheral blood, sampled in the third trimester of pregnancy. The CDR3 DNA follows: TGTGCCATCGCCAGGACAGGGCAGGACATTCAGTACTTC. Amino acid sequence: CAIARTGQDIQYF.